What follows are 18 T cell receptor beta chains derived from one specimen sequenced in a study of siplizumab effects on memory and regulatory T cells. Method: immunoSEQ multiplex PCR; TCRdb's copy keeps in-frame clones and lacks some. The sample carries more than 45,000 clones, 90% to 95% recorded once. Sequenced sample: CD8+ T cells sorted from blood. These TCRs come from a human donor in good health.

J is TRBJ2-7 and V is TRBV15; TRBD2 aligns across 8 bases. This CDR3 comprises 15 residues. Germline CDR1 reads LNHNV; CDR2 reads YYDKDF (reference sequence). Trimming cost V 1 base and J 4 bases; bases outside gene matches: 6. DNA of the CDR3: TGTGCCACCAGCAGAGCAGGACTAGCTAGATACGAGCAGTACTTC. The encoded protein is CATSRAGLARYEQYF. Supplemented by reference TRBV15 and TRBJ2-7, the full variable domain reads DAMVIQNPRYQVTQFGKPVTLSCSQTLNHNVMYWYQQKSSQAPKLLFHYYDKDFNNEADTPDNFQSRRPNTSFCFLDIRSPGLGDTAMYLCATSRAGLARYEQYFGPGTRLTVT.

V gene TRBV28 combines with J gene TRBJ2-7; 10 bases are a match to TRBD2. Germline V gene lookup returns CDR1 MDHEN and CDR2 SYDVKM. This CDR3 has 17 amino acids. V gave up 4 bases and J gave up 2 bases; unmatched junction bases: 11. CDR3 in amino acids: CASSSYRTSGSPYEQYF. In DNA form, the CDR3 reads TGTGCCAGCAGTTCATACAGGACTAGCGGCAGCCCCTACGAGCAGTACTTC.

V usage is TRBV11-2 and J usage is TRBJ1-2, with D maybe TRBD1 (5 bases). Trimming took 6 bases from V and 6 from J, leaving 14 bases between them. CDR1 and CDR2 from the germline V gene are SGHAT and FQNNGV. The CDR3 covers 13 residues. The CDR3 region is CASSWGPTHGYTF. The CDR3 DNA reads as TGTGCCAGCAGTTGGGGACCCACACATGGCTACACCTTC.

The V call is TRBV14, the J call TRBJ2-7; D remains unclear. Germline CDR1 is SGHDN and CDR2 is FVKESK. The length of the CDR3 is 14 residues. V lost 1 base to trimming and J lost 3 bases, with 10 bases between them. The CDR3 sequence is CASSQGWAGYEQYF. In nucleotides, the CDR3 is TGTGCCAGCAGCCAAGGGTGGGCAGGCTACGAGCAGTACTTC.

The CDR3 sequence is CASSPGRPYEQYF. DNA for the CDR3: TGTGCCAGTAGCCCGGGGCGGCCCTACGAGCAGTACTTC. The rearrangement joins TRBV27 to TRBJ2-7; D is perhaps TRBD1 or TRBD2 (5 bases each). Germline V CDR1 and CDR2: MNHEY, SMNVEV (reference sequence). The CDR3 is 13 amino acids. The V and J ends lost 9 bases and 2 bases respectively, with 14 bases between them.

The V call is TRBV7-9, the J call TRBJ1-3; D remains ambiguous. The ends were cut back, 4 bases at V and 0 bases at J, with 10 bases in the middle. The CDR3 is made up of 15 amino acids. CDR1 SEHNR and CDR2 FQNEAQ come from the germline V gene (reference sequence). For the CDR3, the DNA is TGTGCCAGCAGCTCCCCTTGGGCCTCTGGAAACACCATATATTTT. Its translation: CASSSPWASGNTIYF.

The chain links TRBV7-8 to TRBJ2-3, with D perhaps TRBD2 (6 bases). This CDR3 has 16 amino acids. Germline V gives CDR1 SGHVS, CDR2 FQNEAQ. The V end lost 5 bases, the J end lost 1 base, and 16 bases lay between the germline ends. The CDR3 DNA reads TGTGCCAGCAGCCACCTAGAGTTAGCGGGCACAGATACGCAGTATTTT. It codes for CASSHLELAGTDTQYF.

This clone was seen a handful of times. The chain couples TRBV29-1 to TRBJ1-1; D perhaps matches TRBD1 (5 bases). This CDR3 is 13 amino acids long. Trimming took 3 bases from V and 0 from J, leaving 8 bases between them. Germline assignment: CDR1 SQVTM and CDR2 ANQGSEA. In DNA, the CDR3 is TGCAGCGTTGAGGTAGGGGTGAACACTGAAGCTTTCTTT. Amino acid sequence: CSVEVGVNTEAFF.

In its sample, this clone was seen once. The chain joins TRBV6-6 to TRBJ2-1, with 10 positions matching TRBD1. V trimming: 5 bases; J trimming: 7 bases; junction bases outside the gene matches: 8. This CDR3 has 15 amino acids. Germline V gene sequence: CDR1 MNHNY, CDR2 SVGAGI (reference sequence). CDR3 region: CASSPVLGQGNEQFF. CDR3 DNA sequence: TGTGCCAGCAGTCCCGTTTTGGGACAGGGGAATGAGCAGTTCTTC.

V usage is TRBV5-1 and J usage is TRBJ2-7, with D perhaps TRBD1 (6 bases). CDR1 and CDR2 from the germline V gene are SGHRS and YFSETQ. This CDR3 region has 14 residues. Trimming pared 5 bases from V and 6 bases from J, leaving 18 bases between. The CDR3 here is CASRPDRNRGEQYF. DNA of the CDR3: TGCGCCAGCAGACCCGACAGGAATCGAGGCGAGCAGTACTTC.

This sequence joins TRBV25-1 and TRBJ2-7, with a possible D match to TRBD2 (7 bases). The V end was cut by 4 bases, the J end by 2 bases, with 12 bases between. This CDR3 comprises 14 residues. Per the germline V gene, CDR1 is MGHDK and CDR2 is SYGVNS. The CDR3 DNA follows: TGTGCCAGCAGTGGGGGGGGGCTAGCCTACGAGCAGTACTTC. It is translated as CASSGGGLAYEQYF.

The chain couples TRBV7-9 to TRBJ2-1; D is uncertain. Between the trimmed V and J ends, which lost 6 bases and 5 bases, there was a span of 20 bases. The length of the CDR3 is 16 residues. Germline values: CDR1 SEHNR, CDR2 FQNEAQ (reference sequence). The CDR3: CASRIPDPTPNNEQFF. Written as DNA, the CDR3 is TGTGCCAGCAGAATCCCCGACCCCACCCCGAACAATGAGCAGTTCTTC.

V and J are TRBV30 and TRBJ1-5, with a weak D call TRBD1 (6 bases). This CDR3 comprises 17 residues. V dropped 3 bases and J dropped 5 bases, with 23 bases sitting between them. CDR1 and CDR2 from the germline V gene are GTSNPN and SVGIG (reference sequence). Here the CDR3 reads CAWSDDGDTGLDQPQHF. CDR3 DNA: TGTGCCTGGAGCGACGACGGGGACACCGGGTTAGATCAGCCCCAGCATTTT.

The rearrangement joins TRBV7-9 to TRBJ2-7; D might be TRBD1 (6 bases). V was clipped by 5 bases and J by 6 bases, with 11 bases between them. In germline, CDR1 is SEHNR, CDR2 FQNEAQ (reference sequence). The CDR3 has 12 residues. CDR3 region: CASSKTGTEQYF. DNA for the CDR3: TGTGCCAGCAGCAAAACAGGGACCGAGCAGTACTTC.

Worth noting for this clone: The same CDR3 arises from other DNA sequences in this sample as well. The chain is built from TRBV6-5 and TRBJ2-5, with TRBD1 identical over 9 bases. This CDR3 is built from 14 residues. Germline loops: CDR1 MNHEY, CDR2 SVGAGI. With V trimmed by 4 bases and J by 5 bases, 5 bases remained unmatched. The CDR3 coding sequence is TGTGCCAGCAGTTCGACAGGGGGAGGGGAGACCCAGTACTTC. It translates to CASSSTGGGETQYF.

This clone has just one count. The gene calls are TRBV9 and TRBJ2-1; D might be TRBD2 (6 bases). The CDR3 is 14 amino acids. Germline V gene sequence: CDR1 SGDLS, CDR2 YYNGEE. V lost 3 bases, J lost 10 bases, and 17 bases lay in between. CDR3 sequence: CASSAAGTTSEQFF. Here the CDR3 DNA reads TGTGCCAGCAGCGCCGCGGGGACCACCAGCGAGCAGTTCTTC.

The V and J genes are TRBV6-1 and TRBJ2-1; D not certain. CDR1 is MNHNS, CDR2 SASEGT, per germline. The CDR3 extends over 15 amino acids. Trimming took 2 bases from V and 1 from J, leaving 9 bases between them. This CDR3 is CASSEQETSYNEQFF. CDR3 bases: TGTGCCAGCAGTGAACAGGAAACGTCCTACAATGAGCAGTTCTTC.

V gene TRBV29-1 combines with J gene TRBJ2-2; 10 nucleotides align to TRBD1. Unmatched junction bases numbered 5, after V lost 4 bases and J lost 0 bases. The CDR3 contains 16 residues. Germline CDR1 reads SQVTM; CDR2 reads ANQGSEA. CDR3 amino acids: CSVAPGQGANTGELFF. The CDR3 bases are TGCAGCGTTGCCCCTGGACAGGGGGCGAACACCGGGGAGCTGTTTTTT.